This T cell receptor (beta chain) derives from a study of vaccination effects on CD4 cells after COVID-19. The study's findings and limits: There was marked clonal contraction among infection- and vaccine-induced clones late after vaccination.

Within the ViraFEST assay, antigen-specific CD4+ T cells underwent expansion with viral peptide pools prior to sequencing. Culture lasted about nine days before CD4+ T cell isolation. Each participant received a vaccine that was either BNT162b2 or mRNA-1273, given as two doses. Among the vaccine recipients, none had a prior SARS-CoV-2 infection, and nucleocapsid antibodies were negative. In culture with 10 IU/ml IL-2 and approximately 9.1 ug/ml peptides, PBMC were grown at a few million per well. Germline loops: CDR1 LNHDA, CDR2 SQIVND (reference sequence). With 0 bases removed from V and 0 bases from J, the gap between germline ends came to 14 bases. The CDR3 is 18 residues long. Turning to this clone: Its antigen is not identified.

Some clones are missing from TCRdb's copy, which holds only in-frame ones; the method was immunoSEQ multiplex PCR. The profile shows more than 9,000 clones, 71% of them singletons. This receptor was taken from a human donor who received a COVID-19 vaccine. The chain combines TRBV19 with TRBJ2-2, with a weak D call TRBD2 (5 bases). Sequencing was performed on CD4+ T cells from PBMCs cultured with SARS-CoV-2 spike peptides, taken after COVID-19 vaccination. This chain's CDR3 is CASSIDPEGPANTGELFF. The CDR3 DNA reads as TGTGCCAGTAGTATAGATCCTGAGGGCCCCGCGAACACCGGGGAGCTGTTTTTT.